This TCR beta chain comes out of a study of post-analysis software for immune sequencing data. Study-wide context: Multiple sclerosis in the patients followed relapsing-remitting, secondary progressive and progressive-relapsing courses.

The germline gives CDR1 DFQATT, CDR2 SNEGSKA (reference sequence). V lost 1 base and J lost 4; bases outside the gene matches: 7. The CDR3 runs to 15 residues. Study-level points and caveats: Controls had lower frequencies than patients of four or five TRBV segments, which included TRBV5-6, TRBV5-1 and TRBV20-1. Multiple sclerosis patients showed significantly lower normalized Chao1 diversity than controls did.

TCR beta cDNA libraries had unique molecular identifiers. TCRdb reprocessed the PCR reads with MiXCR, giving one entry per CDR3 protein. The sample lists roughly 180,000 distinct CDR3 sequences, approximately 30% seen once, with approximately 1.4% in the top ten. There are many counts of this clonotype. Its target is not known. This chain joins TRBV20-1 and TRBJ2-3; 8 positions agree with TRBD1. The clonotype originates from a girl aged 5-17 years with multiple sclerosis. Material for sequencing was blood. CDR3 sequence: CSARGEDRAPDTQYF. DNA for the CDR3: TGCAGTGCTAGAGGGGAGGACAGGGCTCCAGATACGCAGTATTTT.